A single sample is the source of the 23 T cell receptor beta chains below, sequenced in a study of T-cell memory formation after mild COVID-19. TCRdb reprocessed the 5' RACE reads with MiXCR, giving one entry per CDR3 protein. The sample holds about 170,000 distinct CDR3 sequences, 13% seen once. Specimen: PBMCs or a T cell subset sorted from them (not recorded which). These receptors originate from a man in his late teens or twenties who had mild COVID-19 (a few samples of this study predate the infection). Cell type and time point are not known.

This clonotype was picked up a small number of times. The V gene is TRBV7-9, the J gene TRBJ2-2; TRBD1 matches 7 bases. V shed 7 bases and J 0 bases; nucleotides not matched to a gene: 8. The germline V gene encodes CDR1 SEHNR and CDR2 FQNEAQ (reference sequence). The CDR3 is 16 amino acids. The CDR3: CASTVGQFANTGELFF. Written as DNA, the CDR3 is TGTGCCAGCACCGTGGGACAGTTCGCGAACACCGGGGAGCTGTTTTTT.

This clonotype was picked up many times. The chain joins TRBV28 to TRBJ1-1; D uncertain. The CDR3 is made up of 16 amino acids. V was pared by 3 bases and J by 1 base, with 15 bases between. CDR1 is MDHEN, CDR2 SYDVKM, per germline. CDR3: CASSFQYSNPNTEAFF. CDR3 DNA sequence: TGTGCCAGCAGTTTTCAGTACTCCAACCCGAACACTGAAGCTTTCTTT.

This clonotype appeared many times. The chain couples TRBV7-9 to TRBJ2-2, with D uncertain. The germline CDR1 and CDR2 sequences are SEHNR and FQNEAQ (reference sequence). The CDR3 loop spans 14 amino acids. V was shortened by 5 bases and J by 8 bases, with 15 bases between the two germline ends. The CDR3 here is CASSPGQVSGELFF. The CDR3 DNA reads TGTGCCAGCAGCCCCGGCCAAGTATCGGGGGAGCTGTTTTTT.

In its sample, this clonotype was seen a few times. This chain's CDR3 is CASRLSGTDTQYF. In DNA form, the CDR3 reads TGTGCCAGCAGACTTTCGGGCACAGATACGCAGTATTTT. The chain recombines TRBV12-3 or TRBV12-4 with TRBJ2-3, with no clear D. The CDR3 loop spans 13 amino acids. V gave up 6 bases and J gave up 1 base, with 8 bases separating them.

There are a few counts of this clonotype. This chain connects TRBV19 to TRBJ2-2; D remains ambiguous. The CDR3 is 14 amino acids. The V and J ends lost 10 bases and 3 bases respectively, with 15 bases between them. The germline V gene has CDR1 LNHDA and CDR2 SQIVND (reference sequence). The CDR3 coding sequence is TGTGCCACTCGGCGGTACCGCGACACCGGGGAGCTGTTTTTT. Translating gives CATRRYRDTGELFF.

This clonotype was counted at least ten times. The rearrangement uses TRBV7-2 and TRBJ1-5; 10 bases line up with TRBD1. This CDR3 region has 12 residues. V lost 4 bases, J lost 11 bases, and 2 bases stayed unmatched. Germline CDR1 SGHTA, CDR2 FQGNSA. Here the CDR3 reads CASSWTGGAQHF. The DNA for the CDR3 is TGTGCCAGCAGCTGGACAGGGGGAGCCCAGCATTTT.

This clonotype was seen at least ten times. A junction boundary mismatches the germline segment, possibly from a read error. The rearrangement links TRBV6-2 or TRBV6-3 to TRBJ2-1; 13 positions agree with TRBD2. CDR3 length equals 12 residues. The germline CDR1 and CDR2 sequences are MNHEY and SVGEGT. The CDR3 here is CASSPRTSGGYF. The CDR3 region has the DNA TGTGCCAGCAGCCCCAGGACTAGCGGGGGCTACTTC.

This sequence joins TRBV29-1 and TRBJ2-3; TRBD2 agrees at 9 bases. Germline lookup yields CDR1 SQVTM and CDR2 ANQGSEA. CDR3 length: 13 residues. With V trimmed by 5 bases and J by 3 bases, 3 bases remained unmatched. CDR3 coding DNA: TGCAGCGTTCAGCGGGGGGTAACAGATACGCAGTATTTT. Translation: CSVQRGVTDTQYF.

The J gene is TRBJ2-1, the V gene TRBV24-1, with 9 bases that match TRBD1. This CDR3 has 15 amino acids. With V trimmed by 5 bases and J by 3 bases, 4 bases remained unmatched. CDR1 is KGHDR, CDR2 SFDVKD, per germline. The chain's CDR3 is CATSGGGQGYNEQFF. The CDR3 nucleotides are TGTGCCACCAGTGGGGGGGGACAGGGCTACAATGAGCAGTTCTTC.

This rearrangement joins TRBV5-1 to TRBJ2-2; 13 nucleotides agree with TRBD2. The CDR3 has 15 residues. Trimming cost V 1 base and J 9 bases; bases outside gene matches: 3. Germline V lookup: CDR1 SGHRS, CDR2 YFSETQ. The CDR3 is CASSLTSGGARELFF. The CDR3 DNA follows: TGCGCCAGCAGCTTGACTAGCGGGGGGGCCCGGGAGCTGTTTTTT.

This clonotype has ten or more counts. The chain links TRBV7-2 to TRBJ2-2; D uncertain. Germline V gene data show CDR1 as SGHTA and CDR2 as FQGNSA. The CDR3 length is 12 residues. The V gene lost 5 bases and the J gene lost 0 bases, with 1 base spanning the gap. This chain's CDR3 is CASSPNTGELFF. In DNA form, the CDR3 reads TGTGCCAGCAGCCCGAACACCGGGGAGCTGTTTTTT.

This clonotype was seen ten or more times. The chain carries TRBV7-2 and TRBJ2-7; D remains unclear. With 1 base removed from V and 1 base from J, the gap between germline ends came to 20 bases. This CDR3 region has 18 residues. In germline, CDR1 is SGHTA, CDR2 FQGNSA. This CDR3 reads CASSLGVLKDRRSYEQYV. CDR3 in DNA: TGTGCCAGCAGCTTAGGGGTTCTAAAGGACCGACGATCCTACGAGCAGTACGTC.

The chain couples TRBV7-2 to TRBJ1-2; D unresolved. Germline values: CDR1 SGHTA, CDR2 FQGNSA. CDR3 size: 14 residues. Trimming removed 1 base at V and 8 bases at J, with 14 bases between. The DNA of the CDR3 is TGTGCCAGCAGCTTAGGAGAGGGATCCAAGGGCTACACCTTC. As protein: CASSLGEGSKGYTF.

The chain is built from TRBV5-1 and TRBJ2-3; D is perhaps TRBD2 (6 bases). Germline V gene lookup returns CDR1 SGHRS and CDR2 YFSETQ. The CDR3 consists of 12 residues. The CDR3 DNA is TGCGCTTGGGGTCCGGAGGGAGATACGCAGTATTTT. It yields the protein CAWGPEGDTQYF.

This clonotype has only a few counts. This sequence joins TRBV10-3 and TRBJ1-2, with D possibly being TRBD1 (5 bases). Germline loops: CDR1 ENHRY, CDR2 SYGVKD. The CDR3 consists of 13 residues. Trimming left V 6 bases short and J 5 bases short, with 13 bases between. The chain's CDR3 is CAIRTGTSYGYTF. The CDR3 coding sequence is TGTGCCATCAGGACCGGGACGTCGTATGGCTACACCTTC.

The sample holds a few counts of this clonotype. This chain connects TRBV28 to TRBJ2-3, with D perhaps TRBD2 (5 bases). Trimming took 7 bases from V and 2 from J, leaving 13 bases between them. Looked up from germline, CDR1 is MDHEN and CDR2 is SYDVKM. This CDR3 comprises 14 residues. In nucleotides, the CDR3 is TGTGCCAGCATTTCTGTGAGGGCCACAGATACGCAGTATTTT. The encoded protein is CASISVRATDTQYF. Together with reference TRBV28 and TRBJ2-3, the CDR3 gives the full variable domain: DVKVTQSSRYLVKRTGEKVFLECVQDMDHENMFWYRQDPGLGLRLIYFSYDVKMKEKGDIPEGYSVSREKKERFSLILESASTNQTSMYLCASISVRATDTQYFGPGTRLTVL.

In this sample, this clonotype turned up a few times. V gene TRBV7-9 combines with J gene TRBJ1-5; D call uncertain. This CDR3 has 13 amino acids. V shed 1 base and J shed 7 bases, with 8 bases lying between them. The germline V gene encodes CDR1 SEHNR and CDR2 FQNEAQ (reference sequence). CDR3: CASSLDNLQPQHF. The CDR3 nucleotides are TGTGCCAGCAGCTTAGATAATTTGCAGCCCCAGCATTTT.

The V and J genes are TRBV11-2 and TRBJ2-7; weak D call: TRBD1 (6 bases). This CDR3 is built from 15 residues. Trimming stripped 5 bases from V and 6 bases from J, with 20 bases between. Germline V gene data show CDR1 as SGHAT and CDR2 as FQNNGV. The CDR3 sequence: CASSTVKGRGSEQYF. CDR3 coding DNA: TGTGCCAGCAGCACCGTTAAAGGCAGGGGAAGCGAGCAGTACTTC.

V and J are TRBV20-1 and TRBJ2-2, with D perhaps matching TRBD1 or TRBD2 (5 bases each). Trimming pared 6 bases from V and 6 bases from J, leaving 20 bases between. Germline V gene data show CDR1 as DFQATT and CDR2 as SNEGSKA (reference sequence). The CDR3 covers 15 residues. The CDR3 region has the DNA TGCAGTGCCACCAAGGCAGGGTGGGGGTCCGGGGAGCTGTTTTTT. This encodes CSATKAGWGSGELFF.

CDR3 in amino acids: CASSSQTRGEAFF. CDR3 nucleotide sequence: TGTGCCAGCAGCTCCCAAACCAGGGGAGAAGCTTTCTTT. The V gene is TRBV7-3, the J gene TRBJ1-1, with a tentative D call TRBD1 (6 bases). Trimming took off 4 bases at V and 8 bases at J, with 14 bases between the two ends. The CDR3 runs to 13 residues. The germline V gene has CDR1 SGHTA and CDR2 FQGTGA.

This clonotype was seen a handful of times. The V call is TRBV5-1, the J call TRBJ2-1; TRBD2 aligns across 7 bases. The CDR3 runs to 15 residues. Germline CDR1 reads SGHRS; CDR2 reads YFSETQ. The J segment lost 3 bases and the V segment lost 0 bases, leaving 3 bases of the junction unmatched. Here the CDR3 reads CASSLGLANYNEQFF. The DNA of the CDR3 is TGCGCCAGCAGCTTGGGACTAGCCAACTACAATGAGCAGTTCTTC.

This clonotype was detected a few times. The rearrangement joins TRBV27 to TRBJ1-5; D remains ambiguous. Trimming shortened V by 3 bases and J by 5 bases, and 11 bases separated the two germline ends. Germline V gene sequence: CDR1 MNHEY, CDR2 SMNVEV (reference sequence). The CDR3 runs to 14 residues. The CDR3 DNA is TGTGCCAGCAGTTTTTACGGGAAAGATCAGCCCCAGCATTTT. This gives the protein CASSFYGKDQPQHF.

There are a few counts of this clonotype. V usage is TRBV5-1 and J usage is TRBJ2-5, with a weak D call TRBD1 (5 bases). Germline CDR1 reads SGHRS; CDR2 reads YFSETQ. CDR3 length equals 14 residues. Trimming removed 0 bases from V and 5 bases from J, with 11 bases in between. The CDR3 DNA reads TGCGCCAGCAGCTTGGAACGGGCAGGGGAGACCCAGTACTTC. Protein product: CASSLERAGETQYF.